This TCR beta chain was recovered during a study of CD8 T cells in ankylosing spondylitis. The study's findings and limits: It was reported that disease-linked clones were significantly enriched in matched ankylosing spondylitis synovial fluid. Disease-associated clones were CD8+ and fairly uncommon in peripheral blood. It appeared that ankylosing spondylitis blood was characterized by a TCR beta motif of roughly 8 highly homologous variants.

TCRdb reanalysed the 5' RACE reads using MiXCR and keeps one entry per CDR3 protein. The table lists 380,000 or so distinct CDR3 sequences, 20% to 25% of them singletons, with around 13% in the top ten. This clonotype was recorded a few times. Its antigen is still unknown. The CDR3 has 14 residues. Germline trimming cut 4 bases from V and 6 bases from J; bases unmatched to any gene: 4. CDR1 SGHKS and CDR2 YYEKEE come from the germline V gene (reference sequence). The sequence was obtained from a male donor with ankylosing spondylitis or in good health (not recorded which). The chain couples TRBV5-5 to TRBJ1-6, with TRBD1 matching over 7 bases. Sequencing was performed on blood, either unsorted or a sorted T cell fraction (not recorded which). CDR3 DNA: TGTGCCAGCAGCCAGGGACAGAGTAATTCACCCCTCCACTTT. Encoded protein: CASSQGQSNSPLHF.